The rows below give T cell receptor beta chains drawn from one sample of a study of blood T cell repertoires in COVID-19. Some clones are missing from TCRdb's copy, which holds only in-frame ones; the method was immunoSEQ multiplex PCR. The sample has some 42,000 clones; roughly 73% are singletons. Sequencing was carried out using peripheral blood. The receptors here all came from a woman between 65 and 79 years old with acute or convalescent COVID-19. CDR3s include the opening cysteine and the closing phenylalanine or tryptophan. A D gene is named only where the DNA matches it firmly. Clone size is given for some rows only: seen once, a few or many times, or a class if the clone is expanded.

d_gene,abundance,v_gene,j_gene,len,CDR3nt,CDR3aa
NA,once,TRBV21-1,TRBJ1-1,15,TGTGCCAGCAGCAAAGTTAGACAGGGGAACACTGAAGCTTTCTTT,CASSKVRQGNTEAFF
NA,NA,TRBV7-9,TRBJ1-6,16,TGTGCCAGCAGCTTATTTCTAGGGGTCGAGAATTCACCCCTCCACTTT,CASSLFLGVENSPLHF
NA,once,TRBV28,TRBJ2-5,12,TGTGCCAGCAGTTGGGGGCGGGAGACCCAGTACTTC,CASSWGRETQYF
TRBD1,NA,TRBV19,TRBJ1-3,13,TGTGCCACCCAAGACAGGGCTGGAAACACCATATATTTT,CATQDRAGNTIYF
TRBD1,NA,TRBV18,TRBJ2-4,14,TGTGCCAGCTCAACGGGACAACAGGGGAACATTCAGTACTTC,CASSTGQQGNIQYF
TRBD2,NA,TRBV9,TRBJ2-1,15,TGTGCCAGCAGCGAGACTAGCGGGGTTAACAATGAGCAGTTCTTC,CASSETSGVNNEQFF
NA,NA,TRBV6-1,TRBJ2-3,16,TGTGCCAGCAGTGAAGCGCCCTCGACTCTTAAGGATACGCAGTATTTT,CASSEAPSTLKDTQYF
TRBD2,NA,TRBV5-4,TRBJ2-1,15,TGTGCCAGCAGATTCGGGACTAGCGGGAGCAATGAGCAGTTCTTC,CASRFGTSGSNEQFF
NA,NA,TRBV3-1/TRBV3-2,TRBJ1-2,13,TGTGCCAGCAGCCAACAGGGGATAGATGGCTACACCTTC,CASSQQGIDGYTF
TRBD1,NA,TRBV28,TRBJ1-4,17,TGTGCCAGCAGTAACCCCCGGGACAGCAAAACTAATGAAAAACTGTTTTTT,CASSNPRDSKTNEKLFF
TRBD1,NA,TRBV6-5,TRBJ1-5,15,TGTGCCAGCAGCCTGACAGGGATTAGCAATCAGCCCCAGCATTTT,CASSLTGISNQPQHF
TRBD1,NA,TRBV28,TRBJ1-5,15,TGTGCCAGCAGATACCGACAGGGTATTATGCAGCCCCAGCATTTT,CASRYRQGIMQPQHF
NA,NA,TRBV15,TRBJ2-5,17,TGTGCCACCAGCAGAAGTAACGCGGGCCCTTCCAGAGAGACCCAGTACTTC,CATSRSNAGPSRETQYF
TRBD1,NA,TRBV18,TRBJ1-2,15,TGTGCCAGCTCACCGCTGGGACAGGGGGCAGATGGCTACACCTTC,CASSPLGQGADGYTF
NA,NA,TRBV5-1,TRBJ1-5,15,TGCGCCAGCAGCCCAGGGGCAGGGGGCAATCAGCCCCAGCATTTT,CASSPGAGGNQPQHF
NA,once,TRBV2,TRBJ1-1,13,TGTGCCAGCAGTGGAGTAGTGAGCACTGAAGCTTTCTTT,CASSGVVSTEAFF
NA,few,TRBV4-1,TRBJ1-5,14,TGCGCCAGCAGCCAAGGACAGTCATATCAGCCCCAGCATTTT,CASSQGQSYQPQHF
NA,NA,TRBV5-6,TRBJ1-5,16,TGTGCCAGCAGCTCCCGGGGGGCGCATACCAATCAGCCCCAGCATTTT,CASSSRGAHTNQPQHF
TRBD1,NA,TRBV19,TRBJ1-2,17,TGTGCCAGTAGTGGGTCGATACAGGGGGCGATGAGCTATGGCTACACCTTC,CASSGSIQGAMSYGYTF
NA,NA,TRBV5-1,TRBJ2-7,16,TGCGCCCGCAGCTTGGCCCCGGGGAGGGGGGTGAACGAGCAGTACTTC,CARSLAPGRGVNEQYF
TRBD2,few,TRBV3-1/TRBV3-2,TRBJ2-7,15,TGTGCCAGCAGCCGGAGTAGCGGGAGTTCGCTCGAGCAGTACTTC,CASSRSSGSSLEQYF
NA,once,TRBV25-1,TRBJ2-1,16,TGTGCCAGCAGCCCCCGACTAGTCAGCTCCTACAATGAGCAGTTCTTC,CASSPRLVSSYNEQFF
TRBD2,NA,TRBV3-1/TRBV3-2,TRBJ2-7,14,TGTGCCAGCAGCCTACTAGCGGGAGGCTTTGAGCAGTACTTC,CASSLLAGGFEQYF
NA,NA,TRBV7-9,TRBJ2-7,16,TGTGCCAGCAGCTCCAGGCCGGGACACAGCTCCTACGAGCAGTACTTC,CASSSRPGHSSYEQYF